Each of the 8 T cell receptor beta chains below was sequenced from the same sample in a study of response to subunit inactivated influenza vaccine. Using its own MiXCR run on the RT-PCR reads, TCRdb lists one record per CDR3 protein. This sample has around 470,000 distinct CDR3 sequences, with approximately 7.3% found just once. The sample here was PBMCs from blood, taken roughly 24 months after vaccination. The receptors derive from a man between 50 and 70 years old who received an inactivated influenza vaccine.

The rearrangement joins TRBV7-2 to TRBJ2-5; 9 bases line up with TRBD1. Losses at the gene ends were 4 bases for V and 5 bases for J; bases not matched to a gene: 8. CDR1 is SGHTA and CDR2 is FQGNSA in the germline V gene. CDR3 length: 15 amino acids. CDR3: CASSSPQGAAETQYF. CDR3 DNA sequence: TGTGCCAGCAGCTCGCCACAGGGGGCAGCGGAGACCCAGTACTTC.

The chain uses TRBV6-1 and TRBJ2-2; 7 bases match TRBD1. J was trimmed by 1 base and V by 6 bases; bases with no gene match: 8. Germline assignment: CDR1 MNHNS and CDR2 SASEGT. The length of the CDR3 is 16 residues. The CDR3 is CASREFDRVNTGELFF. The CDR3 region has the DNA TGTGCCAGCAGGGAATTCGACAGGGTGAACACCGGGGAGCTGTTTTTT.

This clonotype was recorded many times. The chain recombines TRBV2 with TRBJ2-5; no reliable D call. Per the germline V gene, CDR1 is SNHLY and CDR2 is FYNNEI. The CDR3 is 14 amino acids. Trimming stripped 1 base from V and 1 base from J, with 7 bases between. CDR3 amino acids: CASSEGRTQETQYF. CDR3 in DNA: TGTGCCAGCAGTGAAGGGCGTACCCAAGAGACCCAGTACTTC.

This clonotype was observed many times. The chain links TRBV12-3 or TRBV12-4 to TRBJ2-6; D remains unclear. Trimming pared 2 bases from V and 2 bases from J, leaving 19 bases between. The CDR3 totals 19 residues. The CDR3 bases are TGTGCCAGCAGTTTATTACATCTATGGTCTGGGGCTGGGGCCAACGTCCTGACTTTC. It is translated as CASSLLHLWSGAGANVLTF.

This chain uses TRBV6-2 or TRBV6-3 with TRBJ2-3; TRBD1 matches at 9 bases. Per the germline V gene, CDR1 is MNHEY and CDR2 is SVGEGT. J was trimmed by 0 bases and V by 7 bases; bases with no gene match: 5. This CDR3 comprises 15 residues. CDR3 loop: CASTTGGLSTDTQYF. As DNA, the CDR3 is TGTGCCAGCACGACAGGGGGTCTAAGCACAGATACGCAGTATTTT.

The rearrangement joins TRBV23-1 to TRBJ2-5; a weak D match, TRBD1 (5 bases). TRBV23-1 is given ORF status, its function remaining uncertain. The CDR3 covers 16 residues. V lost 4 bases and J 4 bases, leaving 19 bases between the germline ends. The CDR3 nucleotides are TGCGCCAGCAGTCCGACAGACACGAACGGCGTAGAGACCCAGTACTTC. Translation gives CASSPTDTNGVETQYF.

CDR3 residues: CASSQDIYPDYGYTF. CDR3 DNA sequence: TGCGCCAGCAGCCAAGATATTTATCCCGACTATGGCTACACCTTC. V and J are TRBV4-3 and TRBJ1-2; D call uncertain. This CDR3 has 15 amino acids. The germline CDR1 and CDR2 sequences are LGHNA and YSLEER. V lost 0 bases to trimming and J lost 3 bases, with 11 bases between them.

This clonotype came up many times. The chain uses TRBV28 and TRBJ2-1; TRBD1 might be the D (6 bases). CDR1 is MDHEN and CDR2 is SYDVKM in the germline V gene. Trimming removed 10 bases at V and 4 bases at J, with 11 bases between. The CDR3 runs 12 residues. The CDR3 region has the DNA TGTGCCACCGACGACAGGTACAATGAGCAGTTCTTC. Encoded protein: CATDDRYNEQFF.